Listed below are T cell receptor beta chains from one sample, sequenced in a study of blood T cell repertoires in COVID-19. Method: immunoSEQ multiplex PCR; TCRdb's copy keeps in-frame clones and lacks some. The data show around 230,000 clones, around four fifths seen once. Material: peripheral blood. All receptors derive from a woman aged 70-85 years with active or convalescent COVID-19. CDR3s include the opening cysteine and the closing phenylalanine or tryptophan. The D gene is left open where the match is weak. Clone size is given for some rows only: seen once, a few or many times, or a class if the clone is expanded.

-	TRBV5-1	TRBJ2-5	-	TGCGCCAGCAGGGTAGGAGGGTTCGAGGAGACCCAGTACTTC	CASRVGGFEETQYF
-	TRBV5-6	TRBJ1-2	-	TGTGCCAGCAGCTTGCTGACTTATGGCTACACCTTC	CASSLLTYGYTF
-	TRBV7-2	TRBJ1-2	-	TGTGCCAGCAGCTTCCACTCGAGCAACTATGGCTACACCTTC	CASSFHSSNYGYTF
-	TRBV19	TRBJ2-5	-	TGTGCCAGTAGACGGAGCGGCGAGACGGCCCAGTACTTC	CASRRSGETAQYF
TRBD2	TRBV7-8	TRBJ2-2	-	TGTGCCAGCAGCACCGGGACTAGCGGGGACGTCTCCCACACCGGGGAGCTGTTTTTT	CASSTGTSGDVSHTGELFF
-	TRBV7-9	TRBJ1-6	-	TGTGCCAGCAGCTCTGACAGCCATAATTCACCCCTCCACTTT	CASSSDSHNSPLHF
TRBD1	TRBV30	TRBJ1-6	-	TGTGCCTGGAGTCCACAGGGGGTAGGGTCACCCCTCCACTTT	CAWSPQGVGSPLHF
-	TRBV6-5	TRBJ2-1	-	TGTGCCAGCAATCTGGGGCTGAGCTCCTACAATGAGCAGTTCTTC	CASNLGLSSYNEQFF
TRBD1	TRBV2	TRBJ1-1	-	TGTGCCAGCAGTGAAGCTGGGACAGGGTTCACTGAAGCTTTCTTT	CASSEAGTGFTEAFF
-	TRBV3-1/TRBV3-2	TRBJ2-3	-	TGTGCCAGCAGCTACCGGGTGAACCTCGCGGCAGATACGCAGTATTTT	CASSYRVNLAADTQYF
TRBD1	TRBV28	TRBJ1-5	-	TGTGCCAGCAGTCCGGGGACAGGGTATATTCAGCCCCAGCATTTT	CASSPGTGYIQPQHF
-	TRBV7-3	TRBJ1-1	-	TGTGCCAGCAGCCCTCCCGGGAGCACTGAAGCTTTCTTT	CASSPPGSTEAFF
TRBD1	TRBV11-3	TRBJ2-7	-	TGTGCCAGCAGCCCCCACCAGGGGGCCGCCTACGAGCAGTACTTC	CASSPHQGAAYEQYF
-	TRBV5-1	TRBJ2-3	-	TGCGCCAGCAGCGTGTGGCTCCCGAGCACAGATACGCAGTATTTT	CASSVWLPSTDTQYF
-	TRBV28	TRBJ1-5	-	TGTGCCAGCACGCCGGGAGGGAGCAATCAGCCCCAGCATTTT	CASTPGGSNQPQHF
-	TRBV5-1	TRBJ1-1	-	TGCGCCAGCAGCCGGGCGGGGAACACTGAAGCTTTCTTT	CASSRAGNTEAFF
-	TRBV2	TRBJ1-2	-	TGTGCCAGCAGTGCGGGGGACCATGGCTACACCTTC	CASSAGDHGYTF
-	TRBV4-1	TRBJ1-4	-	TGCGCCAGCAGCCAAGTCGCGGGGGCTAATGAAAAACTGTTTTTT	CASSQVAGANEKLFF
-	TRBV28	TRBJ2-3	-	TGTGCCAGCAGGACAAGAGCAGATACGCAGTATTTT	CASRTRADTQYF
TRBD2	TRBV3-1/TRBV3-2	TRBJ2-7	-	TGTGCCAGCAGCCAAGAGCTAGCGGCCACCTACGAGCAGTACTTC	CASSQELAATYEQYF
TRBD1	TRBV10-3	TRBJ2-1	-	TGTGCCATCAAACTCGGACAGGGGAACCACAATGAGCAGTTCTTC	CAIKLGQGNHNEQFF
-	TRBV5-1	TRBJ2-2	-	TGCGCCAGCAGCATGACCCCGGCGGGGAACACCGGGGAGCTGTTTTTT	CASSMTPAGNTGELFF
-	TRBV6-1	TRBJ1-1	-	TGTGCCAGCAGTGAATCGGGGAAGGAAACTGAAGCTTTCTTT	CASSESGKETEAFF
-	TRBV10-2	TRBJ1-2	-	TGCGCCAGCAGTGAGTCACAGGGTACCTTCTATGGCTACACCTTC	CASSESQGTFYGYTF
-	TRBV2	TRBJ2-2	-	TGTGCCAGCAGTGTTTACAGGGTGGACACCGGGGAGCTGTTTTTT	CASSVYRVDTGELFF
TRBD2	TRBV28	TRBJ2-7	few	TGTGCCAGCAGTTCTCCTAGCGGGAGGGCTTACGAGCAGTACTTC	CASSSPSGRAYEQYF
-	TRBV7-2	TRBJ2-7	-	TGTGCCAGCAGCCTGGACAGTCGCTCCTACGAGCAGTACTTC	CASSLDSRSYEQYF
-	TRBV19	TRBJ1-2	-	TGTGCCAGTAGTAGGACAGTCTATGGCTACACCTTC	CASSRTVYGYTF
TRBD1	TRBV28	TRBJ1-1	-	TGTGCCAGCAGTGCCACCGGGACAGGGAACACTGAAGCTTTCTTT	CASSATGTGNTEAFF
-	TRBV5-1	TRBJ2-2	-	TGCGCCAGCAGCTTTGGCCCGACGGGGACCGGGGAGCTGTTTTTT	CASSFGPTGTGELFF
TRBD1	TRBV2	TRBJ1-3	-	TGTGCCAGCAAAGACAGGGCCGGAAACACCATATATTTT	CASKDRAGNTIYF
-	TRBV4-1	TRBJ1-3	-	TGCGCCAGCAGCCAAGGGAGGCAGAGTGGCTCTGGAAACACCATATATTTT	CASSQGRQSGSGNTIYF
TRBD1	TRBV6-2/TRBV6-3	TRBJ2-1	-	TGTGCCAGCAGTTACGATCCTCTGGGACAGCTAACTTACAATGAGCAGTTCTTC	CASSYDPLGQLTYNEQFF
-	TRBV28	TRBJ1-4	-	TGTGCCAGCAGTACAATACCGGGACAAACTAATGAAAAACTGTTTTTT	CASSTIPGQTNEKLFF
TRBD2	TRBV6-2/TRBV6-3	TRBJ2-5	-	TGTGCCAGCAGTTACTCTGGACTAGCGAGTGGGACCCAGTACTTC	CASSYSGLASGTQYF
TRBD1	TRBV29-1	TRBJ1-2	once	TGCAGCGTGAAACAGGGGGAGTTCTACTATGGCTACACCTTC	CSVKQGEFYYGYTF
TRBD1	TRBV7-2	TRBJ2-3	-	TGTGCCAGCAGCCCTCGGACAGGGACATCGGATACGCAGTATTTT	CASSPRTGTSDTQYF
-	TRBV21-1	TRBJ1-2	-	TGTGCCAGACCTCACAGGGACGGTACCTATGGCTACACCTTC	CARPHRDGTYGYTF
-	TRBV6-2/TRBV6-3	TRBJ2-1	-	TGTGCCAGCAGCCTCCGGGACTACAATGAGCAGTTCTTC	CASSLRDYNEQFF
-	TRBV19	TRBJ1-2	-	TGTGCCAGTAGTATATCGAGGGGGACCTTCTATGGCTACACCTTC	CASSISRGTFYGYTF
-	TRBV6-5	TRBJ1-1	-	TGTGCCAGCAGGGATCAGGGTTTAGGTGAAGCTTTCTTT	CASRDQGLGEAFF
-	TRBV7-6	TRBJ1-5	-	TGTGCCAGCAGCTTAATCCCTCACTCTCAGCCCCAGCATTTT	CASSLIPHSQPQHF
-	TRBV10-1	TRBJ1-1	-	TGCGCCAGCAGTGACCCAGGTATGAACACTGAAGCTTTCTTT	CASSDPGMNTEAFF
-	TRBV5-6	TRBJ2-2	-	TGTGCCAGCAGCTTGGCTGTCACCGGGGAGCTGTTTTTT	CASSLAVTGELFF
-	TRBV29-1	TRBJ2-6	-	TGCAGCGTGAACCAGGGGAGCTCTGGGGCCAACGTCCTGACTTTC	CSVNQGSSGANVLTF
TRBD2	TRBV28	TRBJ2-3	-	TGTGCCAGCACCCTAGGGGTAGCGGGAGGCGGGACAGATACGCAGTATTTT	CASTLGVAGGGTDTQYF
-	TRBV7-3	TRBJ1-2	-	TGTGCCAGCAGCCCAACCGGGACAACCTATGGCTACACCTTC	CASSPTGTTYGYTF
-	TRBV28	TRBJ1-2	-	TGTGCCAGCAGTTTAGGCACCTATGGCTACACCTTC	CASSLGTYGYTF
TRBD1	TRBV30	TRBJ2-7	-	TGTGCCTGGATCCCCGGGACAGCAACCTACGAGCAGTACTTC	CAWIPGTATYEQYF
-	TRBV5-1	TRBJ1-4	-	TGCGCCAGCAGCTCCCGGGGAGGGGAATATGAAAAACTGTTTTTT	CASSSRGGEYEKLFF
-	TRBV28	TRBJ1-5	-	TGTGCCAGCAGGACGGCGGATCAGCCCCAGCATTTT	CASRTADQPQHF